Detailed here is one T cell receptor (beta chain). Antigen specificity is unknown. TCRdb ran MiXCR on the 5' RACE reads and lists one entry per CDR3 protein. The table lists approximately 350,000 distinct CDR3 sequences, approximately 13% of them singletons. This entry belongs to a study of T-cell memory formation after mild COVID-19. In the study overall: TCR clusters largely stayed donor specific.

CDR1 and CDR2 from the germline V gene are ENHRY and SYGVKD. The CDR3 extends over 15 amino acids. After removal of 6 bases from V and 2 bases from J, the junction contained 10 bases not matched to a gene. Findings of the study overall: In second-wave clones peaking day 37, SARS-CoV-2 specificity remained unconfirmed. Detection of some responders pre-infection suggested pre-existing cross-reactive memory T cells participated.

The chain couples TRBV10-3 to TRBJ2-7, with 7 bases matching TRBD1. The sample was PBMCs or a T cell subset sorted from them (not recorded which). This TCR was sampled from a young man who had mild COVID-19 (a few samples of this study predate the infection). Cell type and time point are not known. The chain's CDR3 is CAIRPSTGTTYEQYF. CDR3 nucleotides: TGTGCCATCAGACCGTCGACAGGGACCACCTACGAGCAGTACTTC.